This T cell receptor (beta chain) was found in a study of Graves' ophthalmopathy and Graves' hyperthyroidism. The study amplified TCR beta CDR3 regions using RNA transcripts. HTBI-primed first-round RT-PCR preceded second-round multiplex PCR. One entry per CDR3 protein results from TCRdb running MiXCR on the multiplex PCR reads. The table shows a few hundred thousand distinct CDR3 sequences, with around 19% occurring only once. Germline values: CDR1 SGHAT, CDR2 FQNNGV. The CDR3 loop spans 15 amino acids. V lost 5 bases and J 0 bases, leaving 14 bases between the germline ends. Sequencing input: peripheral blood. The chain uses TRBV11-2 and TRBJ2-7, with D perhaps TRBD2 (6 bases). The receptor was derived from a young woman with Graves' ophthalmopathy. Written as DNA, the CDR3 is TGTGCCAGCAGCGTTGGAGCGGGCGCCTCCTACGAGCAGTACTTC. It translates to CASSVGAGASYEQYF.